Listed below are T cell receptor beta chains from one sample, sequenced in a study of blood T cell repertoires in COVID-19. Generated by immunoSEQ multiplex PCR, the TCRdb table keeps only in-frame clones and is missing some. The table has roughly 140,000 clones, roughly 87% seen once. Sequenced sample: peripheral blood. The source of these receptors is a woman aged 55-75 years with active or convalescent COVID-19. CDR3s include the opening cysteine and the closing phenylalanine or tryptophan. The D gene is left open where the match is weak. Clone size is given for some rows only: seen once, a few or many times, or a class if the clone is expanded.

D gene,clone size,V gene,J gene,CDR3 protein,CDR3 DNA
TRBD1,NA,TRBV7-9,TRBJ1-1,CASSSRDREGTEAFF,TGTGCCAGCAGCTCCCGGGACAGGGAGGGCACTGAAGCTTTCTTT
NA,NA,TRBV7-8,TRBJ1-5,CASSLESGGHQPQHF,TGTGCCAGCAGCTTAGAGTCCGGGGGGCATCAGCCCCAGCATTTT
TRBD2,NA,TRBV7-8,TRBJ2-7,CASSLRRFRAGGSYEQYF,TGTGCCAGCAGCTTAAGGAGGTTTAGGGCGGGGGGTTCCTACGAGCAGTACTTC
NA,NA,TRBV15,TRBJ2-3,CATSRGQTSTDTQYF,TGTGCCACCAGCAGAGGGCAGACTAGTACCGATACGCAGTATTTT
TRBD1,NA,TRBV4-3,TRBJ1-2,CASSQGDRGSYGYTF,TGCGCCAGCAGCCAAGGGGACAGGGGATCCTATGGCTACACCTTC
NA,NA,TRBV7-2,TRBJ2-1,CASSLVATGYNEQFF,TGTGCCAGCAGCTTAGTGGCGACAGGCTACAATGAGCAGTTCTTC
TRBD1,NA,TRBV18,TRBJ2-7,CASSLFDRVGEQYF,TGTGCCAGCTCACTCTTCGACAGGGTGGGCGAGCAGTACTTC
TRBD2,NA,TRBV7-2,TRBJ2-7,CASSSWTSRTHEQYF,TGTGCCAGCAGCTCCTGGACTAGCCGAACACACGAGCAGTACTTC
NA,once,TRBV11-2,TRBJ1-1,CASSLDWNTEAFF,TGTGCCAGCAGCTTAGACTGGAACACTGAAGCTTTCTTT
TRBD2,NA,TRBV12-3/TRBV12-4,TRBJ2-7,CASGTSGAKQYF,TGTGCCAGCGGGACTAGCGGGGCTAAGCAGTACTTC
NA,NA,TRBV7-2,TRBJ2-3,CASSSRGGGTLSDTQYF,TGTGCCAGCAGCTCCCGAGGGGGGGGGACACTGTCCGATACGCAGTATTTT
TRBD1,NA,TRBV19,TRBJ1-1,CASIPGQGLNTEAFF,TGTGCCAGTATACCGGGACAGGGCCTTAACACTGAAGCTTTCTTT
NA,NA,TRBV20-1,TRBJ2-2,CSASAQGANTGELFF,TGCAGTGCAAGTGCCCAGGGCGCGAACACCGGGGAGCTGTTTTTT
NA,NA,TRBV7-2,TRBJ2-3,CASSTGTSTDTQYF,TGTGCCAGCAGCACCGGGACTAGCACAGATACGCAGTATTTT
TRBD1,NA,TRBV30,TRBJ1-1,CAWKGAAEAFF,TGTGCCTGGAAGGGGGCGGCTGAAGCTTTCTTT
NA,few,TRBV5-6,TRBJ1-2,CASSFSTTGGGYTF,TGTGCCAGCAGCTTCAGTACTACTGGTGGTGGCTACACCTTC
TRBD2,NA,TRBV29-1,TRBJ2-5,CSVGGTQETQYF,TGCAGCGTCGGGGGGACCCAAGAGACCCAGTACTTC
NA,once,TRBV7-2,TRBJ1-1,CASSGTGGNTEAFF,TGTGCCAGCAGCGGGACGGGGGGGAACACTGAAGCTTTCTTT
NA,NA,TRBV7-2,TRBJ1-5,CASSQGMGQPQHF,TGTGCCAGCAGCCAGGGTATGGGACAGCCCCAGCATTTT
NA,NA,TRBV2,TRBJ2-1,CASLPQGRQRRNEQFF,TGTGCCAGCTTACCCCAGGGGCGACAACGTAGGAATGAGCAGTTCTTC
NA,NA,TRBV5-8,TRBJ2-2,CASSLGQTNTGELFF,TGTGCCAGCAGCTTAGGACAGACCAACACCGGGGAGCTGTTTTTT
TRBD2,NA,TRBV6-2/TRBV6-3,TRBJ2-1,CASSYPSGGYNEQFF,TGTGCCAGCAGTTACCCTAGCGGGGGCTACAATGAGCAGTTCTTC
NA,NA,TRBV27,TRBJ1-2,CASTETTGRDGYTF,TGTGCCAGCACCGAGACCACAGGGCGCGATGGCTACACCTTC
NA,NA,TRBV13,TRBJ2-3,CASSLIGTDTQYF,TGTGCCAGCAGCTTAATCGGCACAGATACGCAGTATTTT
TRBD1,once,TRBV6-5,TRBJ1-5,CASRGQAHSNQPQHF,TGTGCCAGCAGAGGACAGGCCCATAGCAATCAGCCCCAGCATTTT
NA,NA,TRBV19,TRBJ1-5,CASVTGLASNQPQHF,TGTGCCAGCGTCACAGGGCTGGCCAGCAATCAGCCCCAGCATTTT
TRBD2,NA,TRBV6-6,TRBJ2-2,CASSWTSYTGELFF,TGTGCCAGCAGTTGGACTAGCTACACCGGGGAGCTGTTTTTT
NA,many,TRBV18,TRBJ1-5,CASSPEQGAEGPQHF,TGTGCCAGCTCACCAGAACAAGGCGCCGAGGGGCCCCAGCATTTT
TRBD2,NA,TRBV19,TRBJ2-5,CASRAGGQETQYF,TGTGCCAGTAGGGCGGGAGGGCAAGAGACCCAGTACTTC